The clone carrying this TCR beta chain was picked up a small number of times. Antigen: not known. CDR3 size: 14 residues. Germline CDR1 reads SGHDN; CDR2 reads FVKESK. V was clipped by 4 bases and J by 4 bases, with 11 bases between them. These data belong to a study of blood T cells in healthy people across ages. About the study: Per two T cells, about one barcoded beta molecule was captured through template switching.

Study-wide results and caveats: PBMCs that were unsorted prevented a conclusive naive versus antigen-experienced comparison. Roughly linear age-related decline in beta diversity appeared, significant by age around 40.

The use of a sample-barcoded 5' primer and a J-beta primer mix characterized a second PCR of about 6 to 11 cycles. Tags on each cDNA molecule came from a template-switch adaptor with 12 random nucleotides. One entry per CDR3 protein results from TCRdb running MiXCR on the 5' RACE reads. Among approximately 800,000 distinct CDR3 sequences listed, roughly 60% were seen once. This sequence originates from a man between 25 and 39 years old in good health. V usage is TRBV14 and J usage is TRBJ2-1, with D hard to call. The sample consisted of blood. The CDR3 sequence is CASSRVEGYNEQFF. The CDR3 DNA is TGTGCCAGCAGCCGGGTAGAAGGGTACAATGAGCAGTTCTTC.